These 29 T cell receptor beta chains were all obtained from the same sample, sequenced in a study of blood T cell repertoires in COVID-19. Clones were read by immunoSEQ multiplex PCR, and TCRdb kept only the in-frame ones, dropping some. The table has 35,000 to 40,000 clones, about 80% seen once. Sequencing was performed on peripheral blood. The receptors were gathered from a human donor with acute or convalescent COVID-19. The donor label of this sample is uncertain.

J is TRBJ1-2 and V is TRBV5-4; D gene unclear. CDR3 length: 15 residues. Germline-derived CDR1 and CDR2 are SGHNT and YYREEE (reference sequence). Deletions cut 4 bases from V and 3 bases from J, with 16 bases between. The CDR3 region has the DNA TGTGCCAGCAGCCTGAGGACCGCCGGGGACTATGGCTACACCTTC. The encoded protein is CASSLRTAGDYGYTF.

The genes are TRBV27 and TRBJ2-2; 10 bases agree with TRBD2. The germline gives CDR1 MNHEY, CDR2 SMNVEV (reference sequence). The CDR3 totals 17 residues. V was pared by 1 base and J by 5 bases, with 7 bases of the junction left unmatched. CDR3 loop: CASSLWEPSGRTGELFF. The DNA of the CDR3 is TGTGCCAGCAGTTTATGGGAGCCTAGCGGGAGAACCGGGGAGCTGTTTTTT.

The chain is built from TRBV29-1 and TRBJ1-1, with 7 bases that match TRBD1. The germline CDR1 and CDR2 sequences are SQVTM and ANQGSEA. The V segment lost 7 bases and the J segment 0 bases; nucleotides outside the gene matches: 14. CDR3 length equals 16 residues. The CDR3 region is CSARDRAYPLNTEAFF. The CDR3 DNA reads TGCAGCGCGAGAGACAGGGCCTACCCGTTGAACACTGAAGCTTTCTTT.

The V and J genes are TRBV2 and TRBJ2-5, with D possibly being TRBD1 (5 bases). Germline assignment: CDR1 SNHLY and CDR2 FYNNEI. Between the trimmed V and J ends, which lost 6 bases and 4 bases, there was a span of 12 bases. This CDR3 region has 13 residues. DNA of the CDR3: TGTGCCAGCAGGGGGCAACCGGGAGAGACCCAGTACTTC. Its protein product is CASRGQPGETQYF.

The chain has TRBV5-1 and TRBJ2-7; 7 bases match TRBD2. Looked up from germline, CDR1 is SGHRS and CDR2 is YFSETQ. V lost 2 bases, J lost 0 bases, and 2 bases stayed unmatched. This CDR3 is 14 amino acids long. Here the CDR3 DNA reads TGCGCCAGCAGCTTCGGCGGGAGCTCCTACGAGCAGTACTTC. It translates to CASSFGGSSYEQYF.

The chain has TRBV7-9 and TRBJ1-1; TRBD1 aligns across 8 bases. The CDR3 sequence is 16 residues long. V lost 3 bases to trimming and J lost 5 bases; unmatched junction nucleotides: 11. Germline-derived CDR1 and CDR2 are SEHNR and FQNEAQ (reference sequence). The CDR3 nucleotides read TGTGCCAGCAGCTTGGGCCACAGGGGGGTACCTACTGAAGCTTTCTTT. It codes for CASSLGHRGVPTEAFF.

The chain recombines TRBV18 with TRBJ1-2; weak D call: TRBD1 (6 bases). Germline CDR1 and CDR2: KGHSH and LQKENI. V was clipped by 6 bases and J by 5 bases, with 13 bases between them. The CDR3 loop spans 13 amino acids. The CDR3 DNA follows: TGTGCCAGCTCGTCGGACAGCAGATATGGCTACACCTTC. This sequence encodes CASSSDSRYGYTF.

There are many counts of this clone. This chain connects TRBV7-6 to TRBJ2-1; maybe TRBD2 (5 bases). Trimming took off 4 bases at V and 6 bases at J, with 16 bases between the two ends. This CDR3 is built from 15 residues. Germline values: CDR1 SGHVS, CDR2 FNYEAQ. In nucleotides, the CDR3 is TGTGCCAGCAGCTCAATCGGACGGAGCGGCAATGAGCAGTTCTTC. Protein: CASSSIGRSGNEQFF.

The chain links TRBV19 to TRBJ2-1; 8 bases line up with TRBD2. V shed 11 bases, J shed 6 bases, and the junction held 9 bases outside the gene matches. Per the germline V gene, CDR1 is LNHDA and CDR2 is SQIVND (reference sequence). The CDR3 has 13 residues. The CDR3: CAVSSGRVNEQFF. The DNA of the CDR3 is TGTGCCGTATCTAGCGGGCGCGTCAATGAGCAGTTCTTC.

The rearrangement uses TRBV4-1 and TRBJ1-3; no definite D call. V was clipped by 0 bases and J by 4 bases, with 19 bases between them. CDR1 and CDR2 from the germline V gene are MGHRA and YSYEKL. This CDR3 is built from 18 residues. For the CDR3, the DNA is TGCGCCAGCAGCCAAGATGATTGGCAATTTAGCCCGGGAAACACCATATATTTT. It yields the protein CASSQDDWQFSPGNTIYF.

The CDR3 DNA follows: TGTGCCACTTCAAGGCCCCTCGGGAACCAAGAGACCCAGTACTTC. Its translation is CATSRPLGNQETQYF. The chain employs TRBV3-1 (or the pseudogene TRBV3-2) and TRBJ2-5; tentative D call: TRBD2 (5 bases). Germline V gene sequence: CDR1 LGHDT, CDR2 YNNKEL (reference sequence). The V and J ends lost 10 bases and 0 bases respectively, with 18 bases between them. The CDR3 sequence is 15 residues long.

This chain joins TRBV14 and TRBJ2-1; a weak D match, TRBD2 (5 bases). In germline, CDR1 is SGHDN, CDR2 FVKESK. Between the trimmed V and J ends, which lost 3 bases and 2 bases, there was a span of 17 bases. The CDR3 covers 17 residues. The CDR3 DNA sequence: TGTGCCAGCAGCCAGTCGGGGAATACAGCTCCCTACAATGAGCAGTTCTTC. Its protein is CASSQSGNTAPYNEQFF.

V gene TRBV3-1 (or the pseudogene TRBV3-2) combines with J gene TRBJ1-2, with D perhaps TRBD1 (5 bases). V shed 1 base and J shed 2 bases, with 11 bases lying between them. The CDR3 is made up of 15 amino acids. Germline V lookup: CDR1 LGHDT, CDR2 YNNKEL (reference sequence). DNA for the CDR3: TGTGCCAGCAGCCAAGTTATGGGGCGGAACTATGGCTACACCTTC. It codes for CASSQVMGRNYGYTF.

This clone showed up just once. The chain combines TRBV25-1 with TRBJ2-3; D may be TRBD1 (6 bases). The CDR3 has 14 amino acids. Germline CDR1 MGHDK, CDR2 SYGVNS. The germline V and J ends were trimmed by 5 bases and 2 bases, with 11 bases remaining between them. CDR3 amino acids: CASSNRDNTDTQYF. CDR3 nucleotide sequence: TGTGCCAGCAGTAACCGGGACAACACAGATACGCAGTATTTT.

V is TRBV9 and J is TRBJ2-7; D perhaps matches TRBD2 (6 bases). Trimming stripped 4 bases from V and 2 bases from J, with 13 bases between. The germline gives CDR1 SGDLS, CDR2 YYNGEE. This CDR3 has 14 amino acids. In nucleotides, the CDR3 is TGTGCCAGCAGCAGCTCATGGGGGGCCTACGAGCAGTACTTC. It yields the protein CASSSSWGAYEQYF.

The gene calls are TRBV23-1 and TRBJ2-7; 8 bases fit TRBD1. Being an ORF, TRBV23-1 has a function that is uncertain. V was pared by 4 bases and J by 0 bases, with 8 bases of the junction left unmatched. This CDR3 contains 16 residues. The CDR3 nucleotides read TGCGCCAGCAGTCTCCTAGAGGACAGGGCCTCCTACGAGCAGTACTTC. Its translation is CASSLLEDRASYEQYF.

V gene TRBV7-9 combines with J gene TRBJ2-7; D possibly corresponds to TRBD1 (6 bases). Germline-derived CDR1 and CDR2 are SEHNR and FQNEAQ (reference sequence). The CDR3 is made up of 13 amino acids. Trimming removed 2 bases from V and 3 bases from J, with 8 bases in between. The CDR3 DNA reads as TGTGCCAGCAGCTTAACAGGGTTCTACGAGCAGTACTTC. Protein product: CASSLTGFYEQYF.

This clone was picked up a small number of times. The chain couples TRBV7-9 to TRBJ1-6, with 9 nucleotides matching TRBD1. Trimming removed 1 base from V and 11 bases from J; junction bases left unmatched: 3. The CDR3 covers 14 residues. Germline V gene data show CDR1 as SEHNR and CDR2 as FQNEAQ (reference sequence). This CDR3 is CASSLDGTGPPLHF. DNA for the CDR3: TGTGCCAGCAGCTTAGATGGGACAGGGCCACCCCTCCACTTT. Looking up the rest from reference TRBV7-9 and TRBJ1-6 gives the full variable domain: DTGVSQNPRHKITKRGQNVTFRCDPISEHNRLYWYRQTLGQGPEFLTYFQNEAQLEKSRLLSDRFSAERPKGSFSTLEIQRTEQGDSAMYLCASSLDGTGPPLHFGNGTRLTVT.

V usage is TRBV18 and J usage is TRBJ2-3; D is undetermined. Germline assignment: CDR1 KGHSH and CDR2 LQKENI. The CDR3 contains 13 residues. V shed 3 bases and J shed 2 bases, with 6 bases lying between them. The CDR3 DNA reads as TGTGCCAGCTCACCCCAGGTCACAGATACGCAGTATTTT. Encoded protein: CASSPQVTDTQYF.

The V gene is TRBV9, the J gene TRBJ1-2, with unresolved D. The V gene lost 0 bases and the J gene lost 4 bases, with 13 bases spanning the gap. Germline values: CDR1 SGDLS, CDR2 YYNGEE. This CDR3 is built from 15 residues. The CDR3 coding sequence is TGTGCCAGCAGCGTAGCTTCCTCGGTGGTCTATGGCTACACCTTC. Translated: CASSVASSVVYGYTF.

This clone was counted ten times or more. The rearrangement joins TRBV12-3 or TRBV12-4 to TRBJ1-1; D is ambiguous. Trimming removed 1 base at V and 4 bases at J, with 7 bases between. The CDR3 length is 13 residues. CDR3 residues: CASSLELGTEAFF. CDR3 coding DNA: TGTGCCAGCAGTTTAGAGCTCGGCACTGAAGCTTTCTTT.

The rearrangement links TRBV25-1 to TRBJ2-3; 7 nucleotides line up with TRBD2. The CDR3 covers 15 residues. Germline CDR1 MGHDK, CDR2 SYGVNS. After removal of 4 bases from V and 0 bases from J, the junction contained 4 bases not matched to a gene. The CDR3 spells CASSAIAGSTDTQYF. CDR3 bases: TGTGCCAGCAGTGCGATAGCGGGTAGCACAGATACGCAGTATTTT.

The chain has TRBV11-2 and TRBJ2-7, with a tentative D call TRBD2 (6 bases). The V end lost 0 bases, the J end lost 2 bases, and 11 bases lay between the germline ends. The CDR3 runs to 15 residues. Germline CDR1 reads SGHAT; CDR2 reads FQNNGV. The CDR3 sequence: CASSLEGGLAYEQYF. The CDR3 nucleotides read TGTGCCAGCAGCTTAGAGGGGGGTTTGGCCTACGAGCAGTACTTC.

The chain is built from TRBV29-1 and TRBJ2-7; 9 positions match TRBD1. Losses at the gene ends were 6 bases for V and 4 bases for J; bases not matched to a gene: 10. The CDR3 covers 14 residues. CDR1 is SQVTM and CDR2 is ANQGSEA in the germline V gene. Here the CDR3 DNA reads TGCAGCGTGGCGGGACAGGGCTCATCTTACGAGCAGTACTTC. Protein sequence: CSVAGQGSSYEQYF.

J is TRBJ1-3 and V is TRBV7-2; possibly TRBD1 for D (5 bases). Deletions cut 6 bases from V and 7 bases from J, with 13 bases between. The germline gives CDR1 SGHTA, CDR2 FQGNSA. This CDR3 is built from 13 residues. CDR3 nucleotides: TGTGCCAGCAGTGACCGCCCAGGGAACACCATATATTTT. Amino acid sequence: CASSDRPGNTIYF.

V gene TRBV28 combines with J gene TRBJ2-1; tentatively, D is TRBD2 (5 bases). The CDR3 is 14 amino acids. V lost 3 bases and J 4 bases, leaving 10 bases between the germline ends. Germline V CDR1 and CDR2: MDHEN, SYDVKM. CDR3: CASSFEWEYNEQFF. The CDR3, as DNA: TGTGCCAGCAGTTTTGAGTGGGAGTACAATGAGCAGTTCTTC. Variable domain in full (rest from reference TRBV28 and TRBJ2-1): DVKVTQSSRYLVKRTGEKVFLECVQDMDHENMFWYRQDPGLGLRLIYFSYDVKMKEKGDIPEGYSVSREKKERFSLILESASTNQTSMYLCASSFEWEYNEQFFGPGTRLTVL.

The V call is TRBV7-8, the J call TRBJ1-4; 7 nucleotides align to TRBD1. V dropped 3 bases and J dropped 8; count of bases not matched to a gene: 6. The germline V gene has CDR1 SGHVS and CDR2 FQNEAQ. There are 14 residues in the CDR3. The CDR3 here is CASSFTGVGEKLFF. DNA of the CDR3: TGTGCCAGCAGCTTCACAGGGGTAGGGGAAAAACTGTTTTTT.

The chain employs TRBV4-3 and TRBJ2-7, with 9 bases fitting TRBD1. Germline trimming cut 3 bases from V and 2 bases from J; bases unmatched to any gene: 5. The germline CDR1 and CDR2 sequences are LGHNA and YSLEER. The CDR3 extends over 15 amino acids. The CDR3 loop reads CASSHRQGVTYEQYF. Here the CDR3 DNA reads TGCGCCAGCAGCCATAGACAGGGGGTTACCTACGAGCAGTACTTC.

This rearrangement joins TRBV19 to TRBJ1-5, with 7 positions matching TRBD1. The V gene's germline CDR1 is LNHDA and CDR2 SQIVND (reference sequence). This CDR3 region has 15 residues. V shed 5 bases and J 7 bases; nucleotides not matched to a gene: 11. The CDR3 is CASSEYRGVGQPQHF. The CDR3 DNA follows: TGTGCCAGTAGTGAATACAGGGGCGTAGGACAGCCCCAGCATTTT. Using reference TRBV19 and TRBJ1-5 for the parts outside the CDR3, the full variable domain is DGGITQSPKYLFRKEGQNVTLSCEQNLNHDAMYWYRQDPGQGLRLIYYSQIVNDFQKGDIAEGYSVSREKKESFPLTVTSAQKNPTAFYLCASSEYRGVGQPQHFGDGTRLSIL.